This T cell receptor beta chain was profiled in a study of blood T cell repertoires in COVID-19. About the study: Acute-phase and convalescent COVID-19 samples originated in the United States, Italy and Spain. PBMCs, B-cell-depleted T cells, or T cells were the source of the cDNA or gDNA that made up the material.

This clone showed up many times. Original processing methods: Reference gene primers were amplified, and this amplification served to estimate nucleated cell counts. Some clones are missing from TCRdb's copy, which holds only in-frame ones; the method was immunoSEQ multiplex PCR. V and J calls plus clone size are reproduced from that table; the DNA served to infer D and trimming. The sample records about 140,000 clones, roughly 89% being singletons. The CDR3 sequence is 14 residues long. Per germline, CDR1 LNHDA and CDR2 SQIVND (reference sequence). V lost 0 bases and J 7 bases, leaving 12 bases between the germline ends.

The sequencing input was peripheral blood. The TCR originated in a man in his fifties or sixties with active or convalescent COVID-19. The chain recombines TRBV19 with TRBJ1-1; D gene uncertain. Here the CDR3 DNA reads TGTGCCAGTAGTATAGATTCGGGTTCGGGTGAAGCTTTCTTT. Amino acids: CASSIDSGSGEAFF.